The source of this TCR beta chain is a study of T cells of healthy individuals. TCRdb analysed the 5' RACE reads with MiXCR anew, one entry per CDR3 protein. The table lists approximately 52,000 distinct CDR3 sequences, about 15% of them singletons. Trimming cost V 2 bases and J 1 base, with 8 bases left between them. Per germline, CDR1 LNHNV and CDR2 YYDKDF (reference sequence). CDR3 length: 14 residues. The source is a human donor in good health. The V gene is TRBV15, the J gene TRBJ2-5, with D unclear. This CDR3 reads CATSRRDTQETQYF. CDR3 nucleotide sequence: TGTGCCACCAGCAGACGTGACACCCAAGAGACCCAGTACTTC.